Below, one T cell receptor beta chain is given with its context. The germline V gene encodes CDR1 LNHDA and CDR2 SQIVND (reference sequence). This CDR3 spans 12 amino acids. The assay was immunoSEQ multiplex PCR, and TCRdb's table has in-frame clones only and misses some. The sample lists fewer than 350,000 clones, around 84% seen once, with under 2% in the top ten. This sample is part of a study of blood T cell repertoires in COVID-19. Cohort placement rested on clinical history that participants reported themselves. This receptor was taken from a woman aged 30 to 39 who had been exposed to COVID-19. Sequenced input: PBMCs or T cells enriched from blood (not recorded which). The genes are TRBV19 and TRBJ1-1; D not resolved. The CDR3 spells CAPHPVNTEAFF. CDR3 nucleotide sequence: TGTGCTCCCCACCCAGTGAACACTGAAGCTTTCTTT.